This T cell receptor beta chain was found in a study of T cell changes during pregnancy in multiple sclerosis. With respect to this clone: Because the CDR3's place on the DNA is in doubt, the DNA is left out and the CDR3 is given as listed by TCRdb.

Generated by immunoSEQ multiplex PCR, the TCRdb table keeps only in-frame clones and is missing some. The sample includes 35,000 to 50,000 clones, 89% of them seen just once. Germline-derived CDR1 and CDR2 are KGHSH and LQKENI. Inclusive of both ends, the CDR3 amounts to 13 amino acids. The TCR was taken from a female donor with multiple sclerosis, enrolled in a pregnancy study. The sequences come from CD4+ T cells from peripheral blood mononuclear cells, collected in the first trimester of pregnancy. The rearrangement links TRBV18 to TRBJ1-1. The CDR3 sequence is CASSPSVLAEAFF.